This T cell receptor (beta chain) was captured by sequencing in a study of vaccination effects on CD4 cells after COVID-19. Study context: Samples gathered post-vaccine arrived a median of 72 days past the second dose.

Germline loops: CDR1 KGHSH, CDR2 LQKENI. J lost 2 bases, V lost 6 bases, and 9 bases had no gene match. CDR3 length: 16 amino acids. With the ViraFEST assay, the study expanded antigen-specific CD4+ T cells using viral peptide pools, then sequenced them. Cultured cells yielded isolated CD4+ T cells after around 9 days. Subjects were given two BNT162b2 or mRNA-1273 vaccine doses. Concerning this clone: Its antigen remains unknown.

This table comes from immunoSEQ multiplex PCR, and its TCRdb copy is limited to in-frame clones, with some not included. Of about 46,000 clones in the sample, under 85% were seen once. The sequence derives from a human donor who received a COVID-19 vaccine. The starting material was CD4+ T cells from PBMCs cultured with HCoV-OC43 spike peptides, obtained after COVID-19 vaccination. As for subset: HCoV-OC43 spike overlapping peptide pool stimulation. J is TRBJ2-7 and V is TRBV18; 11 bases are a match to TRBD2. CDR3 loop: CASSRSTSGVPYEQYF. The CDR3 DNA is TGTGCCAGCTCCCGATCGACTAGCGGGGTTCCCTACGAGCAGTACTTC.